Below are 13 T cell receptor beta chains sequenced from a single sample in a study of T cells after yellow fever vaccination. TCRdb itself ran the 5' RACE reads through MiXCR, one entry per CDR3 protein. The data show nearly 350,000 distinct CDR3 sequences, with 7% to 9% seen just once and under 20% held by the top ten. The material sequenced was PBMCs, taken approximately 40 days after the first yellow fever vaccination. The receptors shown here come from a man aged 18 to 30 who received the YFV17D yellow fever vaccine.

This clonotype has only a few counts. This chain joins TRBV19 and TRBJ2-6; unclear D gene. The germline V gene encodes CDR1 LNHDA and CDR2 SQIVND (reference sequence). The CDR3 runs 15 residues. Trimming stripped 3 bases from V and 0 bases from J, with 6 bases between. The CDR3 nucleotides read TGTGCCAGTAGTATTGGGGTCTCTGGGGCCAACGTCCTGACTTTC. Protein: CASSIGVSGANVLTF.

The V gene is TRBV7-9, the J gene TRBJ1-5, with D perhaps matching TRBD1 (5 bases). This CDR3 is built from 14 residues. Germline CDR1 SEHNR, CDR2 FQNEAQ (reference sequence). Deletions cut 5 bases from V and 7 bases from J, with 15 bases between. CDR3 DNA: TGTGCCAGCAGCGGGGAGGGTGGGGCACAGCCCCAGCATTTT. This gives the protein CASSGEGGAQPQHF. Looking up the rest from reference TRBV7-9 and TRBJ1-5 gives the full variable domain: DTGVSQNPRHKITKRGQNVTFRCDPISEHNRLYWYRQTLGQGPEFLTYFQNEAQLEKSRLLSDRFSAERPKGSFSTLEIQRTEQGDSAMYLCASSGEGGAQPQHFGDGTRLSIL.

This clonotype showed up many times. The V gene is TRBV7-2, the J gene TRBJ2-3, with D possibly being TRBD2 (5 bases). This CDR3 is 17 amino acids long. Trimming left V 0 bases short and J 3 bases short, with 16 bases between. CDR1 and CDR2 (germline): SGHTA, FQGNSA. The CDR3 region is CASSLARGVLRTDTQYF. CDR3 nucleotide sequence: TGTGCCAGCAGCTTAGCTCGGGGTGTACTGAGGACAGATACGCAGTATTTT. The whole variable domain, remainder taken from reference TRBV7-2 and TRBJ2-3, is GAGVSQSPSNKVTEKGKDVELRCDPISGHTALYWYRQSLGQGLEFLIYFQGNSAPDKSGLPSDRFSAERTGGSVSTLTIQRTQQEDSAVYLCASSLARGVLRTDTQYFGPGTRLTVL.

The sample holds many counts of this clonotype. V gene TRBV4-3 combines with J gene TRBJ2-3; tentatively, D is TRBD2 (6 bases). The CDR3 is 15 residues long. V was pared by 5 bases and J by 4 bases, with 16 bases between. In germline, CDR1 is LGHNA, CDR2 YSLEER. CDR3 region: CASSSRGWVSDTQYF. The CDR3 DNA follows: TGCGCCAGCAGCTCTCGGGGGTGGGTGTCAGATACGCAGTATTTT.

This clonotype has a handful of counts. This rearrangement joins TRBV7-8 to TRBJ2-7, with D unclear. Deletions cut 3 bases from V and 5 bases from J, with 17 bases between. The CDR3 extends over 15 amino acids. Germline CDR1 reads SGHVS; CDR2 reads FQNEAQ. For the CDR3, the DNA is TGTGCCAGCAGCTTTGGAACCTCGAAATTCCACGAGCAGTACGTC. This translates into CASSFGTSKFHEQYV.

Many counts were recorded for this clonotype. V usage is TRBV4-3 and J usage is TRBJ2-5, with 7 bases lining up with TRBD2. J lost 5 bases, V lost 4 bases, and 10 bases had no gene match. The CDR3 has 15 residues. Germline lookup yields CDR1 LGHNA and CDR2 YSLEER. CDR3 loop: CASSRSGLERETQYF. The CDR3 DNA reads TGCGCCAGCAGCCGATCAGGACTAGAGAGGGAGACCCAGTACTTC.

This clonotype was picked up a small number of times. V gene TRBV7-9 combines with J gene TRBJ1-5; D not resolved. The CDR3 loop spans 14 amino acids. With 5 bases removed from V and 3 bases from J, the gap between germline ends came to 11 bases. Germline V gene lookup returns CDR1 SEHNR and CDR2 FQNEAQ (reference sequence). DNA of the CDR3: TGTGCCAGCAGCCGTGTTGGACCCAATCAGCCCCAGCATTTT. It codes for CASSRVGPNQPQHF.

This clonotype appeared a few times. This chain joins TRBV5-1 and TRBJ2-1, with D unclear. The CDR3 sequence is 15 residues long. Trimming took 0 bases from V and 0 from J, leaving 7 bases between them. Germline CDR1 is SGHRS and CDR2 is YFSETQ. Written as DNA, the CDR3 is TGCGCCAGCAGCTTGGTGGGTGACTCCTACAATGAGCAGTTCTTC. It is translated as CASSLVGDSYNEQFF.

This clonotype was found once. CDR3: CASSSAGAYTGELFF. CDR3 coding DNA: TGTGCCAGCAGCTCGGCGGGGGCATACACCGGGGAGCTGTTTTTT. The V and J genes are TRBV5-4 and TRBJ2-2, with a tentative D call TRBD2 (7 bases). Germline V gene data show CDR1 as SGHNT and CDR2 as YYREEE (reference sequence). Trimming shortened V by 3 bases and J by 3 bases, and 12 bases separated the two germline ends. This CDR3 has 15 residues. The full variable domain, with the rest looked up from reference TRBV5-4 and TRBJ2-2, is ETGVTQSPTHLIKTRGQQVTLRCSSQSGHNTVSWYQQALGQGPQFIFQYYREEENGRGNFPPRFSGLQFPNYSSELNVNALELDDSALYLCASSSAGAYTGELFFGEGSRLTVL.

As concerns this clonotype: One junction end does not reproduce the germline sequence, and a read error may be involved. V and J are TRBV20-1 and TRBJ2-3, with 8 bases that match TRBD2. Per the germline V gene, CDR1 is DFQATT and CDR2 is SNEGSKA (reference sequence). This CDR3 region has 16 residues. In DNA, the CDR3 is TGCTGTGCTCCCCAACGGGGGGGAAGAGGTTCAGATACGCAGTATTTT. Translating gives CCAPQRGGRGSDTQYF.

This clonotype was counted between two and nine times. This sequence joins TRBV7-2 and TRBJ1-6, with unresolved D. CDR1 and CDR2 from the germline V gene are SGHTA and FQGNSA. CDR3 size: 13 residues. V shed 5 bases and J shed 6 bases, with 8 bases lying between them. CDR3 region: CASSADTNSPLHF. The CDR3, as DNA: TGTGCCAGCAGCGCCGATACTAATTCACCCCTCCACTTT.

In this sample, this clonotype turned up a few times. V and J are TRBV7-2 and TRBJ1-1; TRBD1 is a possible D gene (5 bases). Looked up from germline, CDR1 is SGHTA and CDR2 is FQGNSA. This CDR3 is 15 amino acids long. V lost 2 bases to trimming and J lost 0 bases, with 10 bases between them. CDR3 DNA: TGTGCCAGCAGCTTATTTCGGGGGGTGAACACTGAAGCTTTCTTT. Amino acid sequence: CASSLFRGVNTEAFF.

The V call is TRBV7-2, the J call TRBJ2-3; TRBD2 agrees at 8 bases. The CDR3 sequence is 16 residues long. Trimming cost V 2 bases and J 2 bases; bases outside gene matches: 6. CDR1 is SGHTA, CDR2 FQGNSA, per germline. CDR3 coding DNA: TGTGCCAGCAGCTTACAGAGCGGGGGAGTCACAGATACGCAGTATTTT. It is translated as CASSLQSGGVTDTQYF.